What follows describes a single T cell receptor (beta chain). This clonotype was seen once. The target of this receptor is not known. It has no much larger one-base neighbor in the sample; base qualities were not kept. One read is thin evidence. The data were obtained in a study of CD8 T cells in Susac syndrome (dated by TCRdb to about 2019). A note on the overall study: Repertoire sequencing was used to test whether CD8+ T cell activation and differentiation in Susac syndrome was antigen driven. CD8+ T cell repertoire clonality was compared between some 12 healthy donors, roughly 14 Susac syndrome patients and roughly 15 multiple sclerosis patients. Points the paper makes about the study in general: The number of individuals in the TCR sequencing and HLA analysis was acknowledged as relatively small.

V and J lose 5 bases and 2 bases, and a span of 10 bases separates them. Measured from the cysteine to the phenylalanine, the CDR3 is 12 residues long. The kept DNA is CDR3 alone, 36 bases in frame from the first base. CDR1 SQVTM and CDR2 ANQGSEA were looked up in the germline V gene. RNA was extracted using the RNeasy kit, and about 0.45 to 1 ug of the RNA was reverse transcribed with random hexamers. The immunoSEQ multiplex PCR assay, which covers 54 Vbeta and 13 Jbeta segments, was used to amplify TCR beta CDR3 regions. PCR amplification bias was corrected using a synthetic template baseline for primer optimization and computational correction. In the authors' own workflow: Reads were annotated to V, D and J genes per IMGT and analyzed with immunoSEQ Analyzer, keeping only productive sequences. Clonality was calculated as one minus the Shannon entropy normalized by log2 of the number of productive unique sequences. For each patient and control, public and private clones were evaluated among the 100 most prevalent clones. A clone was defined as Susac-specific if it was absent from the healthy and MS cohorts, from roughly 990 published viral clones and from other ImmuneACCESS disease sequences. TCRdb handled the public reads itself, with Q25 trimming in fastp and clone calling in MiXCR, and kept productive beta chains. Each entry merges the rows of one CDR3 protein and shows their most common DNA and genes. In this record, the V and J calls reflect TCRdb's handling and not the investigators' own analysis. This sample gives a few hundred thousand distinct CDR3 sequences in total; around 89% of them show up just once. The biggest ten clones account for around 0.18% of the sample.

High-throughput TCR beta sequencing profiled peripheral blood CD8+ and CD4+ T cells from healthy donors, Susac syndrome patients and multiple sclerosis patients. The multiple sclerosis controls were treatment-naive patients whose relapsing-remitting disease, either stable or active, fulfilled the revised McDonald criteria. Bulk CD8+ and CD4+ T cells were purified by magnetic negative isolation, while CD8+ TEMRA cells were enriched using FACS. Blood was drawn into EDTA tubes, processed within 24 hours, and PBMCs were isolated by density gradient centrifugation. PBMCs intended for TCR sequencing were frozen in liquid nitrogen and were later thawed in a 37 degrees C water bath. Purity of sorted or isolated CD4+, CD8+ and CD8+ TEMRA cells was at least 90%.

The sample taken for sequencing was CD8+ T cells from PBMCs. This clonotype was obtained from a human donor with multiple sclerosis. The V and J genes are TRBV29-1 and TRBJ2-7, with no D gene named confidently. The CDR3 sequence is CSVLGSTYEQYF. The sequenced DNA is TGCAGCGTTTTAGGGTCCACCTACGAGCAGTACTTC.